Shown below are 22 T cell receptor beta chains from a single sample sequenced in a study of control samples from healthy donors and cancer patients. Profiling relied on immunoSEQ multiplex PCR, and the TCRdb table lists in-frame clones only, not all of them. The sample yields about 57,000 clones, 90% to 95% seen once. The sequenced sample consisted of blood. The origin of the receptors is a young man in good health.

This clone was detected a few times. The gene calls are TRBV30 and TRBJ2-7; 7 nucleotides line up with TRBD1. CDR3 length equals 13 residues. Germline V lookup: CDR1 GTSNPN, CDR2 SVGIG (reference sequence). Trimming removed 8 bases from V and 0 bases from J; junction bases left unmatched: 7. Here the CDR3 reads CAATGTASYEQYF. The DNA for the CDR3 is TGTGCCGCAACCGGGACAGCCTCCTACGAGCAGTACTTC.

V usage is TRBV30 and J usage is TRBJ1-2, with 10 bases identical to TRBD1. With V trimmed by 5 bases and J by 5 bases, 11 bases remained unmatched. Germline V lookup: CDR1 GTSNPN, CDR2 SVGIG (reference sequence). The CDR3 runs to 15 residues. CDR3 region: CAWDPGTGVMYGYTF. As DNA, the CDR3 is TGTGCCTGGGACCCCGGGACAGGGGTAATGTATGGCTACACCTTC. Drawing the rest from reference TRBV30 and TRBJ1-2, the complete variable domain is SQTIHQWPATLVQPVGSPLSLECTVEGTSNPNLYWYRQAAGRGLQLLFYSVGIGQISSEVPQNLSASRPQDRQFILSSKKLLLSDSGFYLCAWDPGTGVMYGYTFGSGTRLTVV.

This chain joins TRBV6-4 and TRBJ1-6; D gene ambiguous. Germline V gene sequence: CDR1 MRHNA, CDR2 SNTAGT. V lost 7 bases to trimming and J lost 6 bases, with 13 bases between them. The CDR3 length is 14 residues. The CDR3 nucleotides are TGTGCCAGCATATGGGAACGGCCTAATTCACCCCTCCACTTT. This codes for CASIWERPNSPLHF.

V usage is TRBV28 and J usage is TRBJ2-2; D remains ambiguous. Germline V lookup: CDR1 MDHEN, CDR2 SYDVKM. With 8 bases removed from V and 4 bases from J, the gap between germline ends came to 11 bases. The CDR3 totals 13 residues. The CDR3 loop is CASLGQVTGELFF. CDR3 in DNA: TGTGCCAGCTTAGGCCAGGTCACCGGGGAGCTGTTTTTT. The complete variable domain, with remaining parts taken from reference TRBV28 and TRBJ2-2, reads DVKVTQSSRYLVKRTGEKVFLECVQDMDHENMFWYRQDPGLGLRLIYFSYDVKMKEKGDIPEGYSVSREKKERFSLILESASTNQTSMYLCASLGQVTGELFFGEGSRLTVL.

This chain uses TRBV18 with TRBJ1-3; D is unresolved. The length of the CDR3 is 15 residues. Looked up from germline, CDR1 is KGHSH and CDR2 is LQKENI. Trimming took off 2 bases at V and 4 bases at J, with 12 bases between the two ends. The CDR3 sequence is CASSPETPGGNTIYF. CDR3 coding DNA: TGTGCCAGCTCACCAGAGACCCCGGGAGGAAACACCATATATTTT.

V gene TRBV19 combines with J gene TRBJ1-1; D is undetermined. Per germline, CDR1 LNHDA and CDR2 SQIVND (reference sequence). The germline V and J ends were trimmed by 6 bases and 5 bases, with 16 bases remaining between them. This CDR3 is 14 amino acids long. CDR3 coding DNA: TGTGCCAGTAGGCACGGCGGGAGTGGGACTGAAGCTTTCTTT. Translating it yields CASRHGGSGTEAFF. Full variable domain (rest looked up from reference TRBV19 and TRBJ1-1): DGGITQSPKYLFRKEGQNVTLSCEQNLNHDAMYWYRQDPGQGLRLIYYSQIVNDFQKGDIAEGYSVSREKKESFPLTVTSAQKNPTAFYLCASRHGGSGTEAFFGQGTRLTVV.

The rearrangement links TRBV29-1 to TRBJ2-7, with D perhaps matching TRBD1 (5 bases). Germline V gene sequence: CDR1 SQVTM, CDR2 ANQGSEA. With 1 base removed from V and 0 bases from J, the gap between germline ends came to 13 bases. There are 15 residues in the CDR3. Written as DNA, the CDR3 is TGCAGCGTTGAAGTTACAGGTTTTAGCTCCTACGAGCAGTACTTC. Its protein is CSVEVTGFSSYEQYF.

The genes are TRBV28 and TRBJ1-1; 7 positions agree with TRBD1. Per the germline V gene, CDR1 is MDHEN and CDR2 is SYDVKM. With V trimmed by 5 bases and J by 0 bases, 3 bases remained unmatched. The CDR3 has 14 amino acids. The CDR3 reads CASSPGQLNTEAFF. CDR3 nucleotides: TGTGCCAGCAGTCCGGGACAGCTGAACACTGAAGCTTTCTTT. The full variable domain, with the rest looked up from reference TRBV28 and TRBJ1-1, is DVKVTQSSRYLVKRTGEKVFLECVQDMDHENMFWYRQDPGLGLRLIYFSYDVKMKEKGDIPEGYSVSREKKERFSLILESASTNQTSMYLCASSPGQLNTEAFFGQGTRLTVV.

V is TRBV7-2 and J is TRBJ1-3, with TRBD1 as a possible D gene (5 bases). The CDR3 consists of 14 residues. V lost 3 bases to trimming and J lost 2 bases, with 8 bases between them. Germline V gene sequence: CDR1 SGHTA, CDR2 FQGNSA. The CDR3 nucleotides are TGTGCCAGCAGCTTGTGGGGGGCTGGAAACACCATATATTTT. It codes for CASSLWGAGNTIYF.

This clone has more than one count but fewer than ten. This rearrangement joins TRBV5-6 to TRBJ2-2; 7 nucleotides agree with TRBD1. The CDR3 is 16 amino acids. V gave up 0 bases and J gave up 0 bases; unmatched junction bases: 2. Germline V lookup: CDR1 SGHDT, CDR2 YYEEEE. CDR3 DNA sequence: TGTGCCAGCAGCTTGGGACAGGGAACGAACACCGGGGAGCTGTTTTTT. Translated, it gives CASSLGQGTNTGELFF.

The J gene is TRBJ2-3, the V gene TRBV5-1; possibly TRBD1 for D (6 bases). CDR3 length: 15 residues. Germline-derived CDR1 and CDR2 are SGHRS and YFSETQ. Trimming removed 4 bases from V and 3 bases from J, with 15 bases in between. The CDR3 sequence: CASSVQDRDTDTQYF. As DNA, the CDR3 is TGCGCCAGCAGCGTACAGGACAGAGATACAGATACGCAGTATTTT. Filled out from reference TRBV5-1 and TRBJ2-3, the complete variable domain reads KAGVTQTPRYLIKTRGQQVTLSCSPISGHRSVSWYQQTPGQGLQFLFEYFSETQRNKGNFPGRFSGRQFSNSRSEMNVSTLELGDSALYLCASSVQDRDTDTQYFGPGTRLTVL.

The CDR3 sequence: CASSAGGGNGYTF. The DNA for the CDR3 is TGTGCCAGCAGCGCAGGGGGGGGTAATGGCTACACCTTC. The V and J genes are TRBV6-4 and TRBJ1-2; 7 bases fit TRBD1. Germline CDR1 reads MRHNA; CDR2 reads SNTAGT. This CDR3 has 13 amino acids. V gave up 6 bases and J gave up 6 bases; unmatched junction bases: 7.

This clone is a singleton in its sample. The genes are TRBV27 and TRBJ1-5, with 9 bases aligning to TRBD1. CDR3 length: 14 residues. The V and J ends lost 6 bases and 7 bases, in that order; junction bases with no gene match: 7. Looked up from germline, CDR1 is MNHEY and CDR2 is SMNVEV (reference sequence). CDR3 DNA: TGTGCCAGCAGCACACAGGGGGCGAGGCAGCCCCAGCATTTT. Protein: CASSTQGARQPQHF.

The chain employs TRBV4-2 and TRBJ2-2, with 11 bases lining up with TRBD2. The V segment lost 1 base and the J segment 1 base; nucleotides outside the gene matches: 5. CDR1 LGHNA and CDR2 YNFKEQ come from the germline V gene. This CDR3 has 18 amino acids. The CDR3 loop is CASSQALAGGRNTGELFF. CDR3 DNA sequence: TGTGCCAGCAGCCAAGCTCTAGCGGGGGGTCGGAACACCGGGGAGCTGTTTTTT.

The chain carries TRBV25-1 and TRBJ2-7, with D perhaps TRBD2 (5 bases). Germline values: CDR1 MGHDK, CDR2 SYGVNS. Between the trimmed V and J ends, which lost 9 bases and 6 bases, there was a span of 18 bases. This CDR3 is 13 amino acids long. For the CDR3, the DNA is TGTGCCAGAACTAAGGGAGAAGTAGGCGAGCAGTACTTC. This sequence encodes CARTKGEVGEQYF.

This clone has only a few counts. This chain uses TRBV2 with TRBJ2-7, with D perhaps TRBD1 or TRBD2 (5 bases each). This CDR3 has 15 residues. The V end lost 5 bases, the J end lost 5 bases, and 19 bases lay between the germline ends. Germline V gives CDR1 SNHLY, CDR2 FYNNEI. The CDR3 here is CASSTTNYRGDEQYF. CDR3 sequence (DNA): TGTGCCAGCAGTACGACTAACTATCGAGGGGACGAGCAGTACTTC. Complete variable domain (other parts from reference TRBV2 and TRBJ2-7): EPEVTQTPSHQVTQMGQEVILRCVPISNHLYFYWYRQILGQKVEFLVSFYNNEISEKSEIFDDQFSVERPDGSNFTLKIRSTKLEDSAMYFCASSTTNYRGDEQYFGPGTRLTVT.

The V and J genes are TRBV24-1 and TRBJ2-1; possibly TRBD1 or TRBD2 for D (5 bases each). The CDR3 length is 14 residues. Trimming cost V 7 bases and J 3 bases, with 12 bases left between them. Germline V lookup: CDR1 KGHDR, CDR2 SFDVKD. CDR3 sequence (DNA): TGTGCCACCAGAGGGGACGGATTCTACAATGAGCAGTTCTTC. Translating gives CATRGDGFYNEQFF.

V and J are TRBV11-3 and TRBJ2-1; D is ambiguous. This CDR3 is built from 14 residues. The ends were cut back, 0 bases at V and 7 bases at J, with 10 bases in the middle. Per the germline V gene, CDR1 is SGHNT and CDR2 is YENEEA. CDR3 sequence: CASSLEGFRNEQFF. In nucleotides, the CDR3 is TGTGCCAGCAGCTTAGAAGGGTTTAGGAATGAGCAGTTCTTC.

The genes are TRBV27 and TRBJ2-5; 11 bases match TRBD2. The germline CDR1 and CDR2 sequences are MNHEY and SMNVEV (reference sequence). J lost 2 bases, V lost 4 bases, and 6 bases had no gene match. This CDR3 is built from 16 residues. The CDR3 is CASSYQGLAEQETQYF. The CDR3 region has the DNA TGTGCCAGCAGTTACCAGGGACTAGCGGAGCAAGAGACCCAGTACTTC.

This chain connects TRBV6-4 to TRBJ2-1, with 11 bases matching TRBD2. This CDR3 has 17 amino acids. Germline loops: CDR1 MRHNA, CDR2 SNTAGT. Trimming at V came to 0 bases and at J to 4 bases, leaving 5 bases not matched to a gene. CDR3 region: CASSDSISGGDYNEQFF. CDR3 nucleotides: TGTGCCAGCAGTGACTCGATTAGCGGGGGGGATTACAATGAGCAGTTCTTC.

The chain couples TRBV29-1 to TRBJ1-2; maybe TRBD1 (5 bases). Germline V lookup: CDR1 SQVTM, CDR2 ANQGSEA. The CDR3 runs 13 residues. Trimming removed 3 bases from V and 8 bases from J, with 16 bases in between. The CDR3 sequence: CSVDRDGASGYTF. Here the CDR3 DNA reads TGCAGCGTTGACAGGGACGGGGCAAGCGGCTACACCTTC.

The rearrangement links TRBV5-6 to TRBJ2-6, with no clear D. The V gene lost 4 bases and the J gene lost 1 base, with 6 bases spanning the gap. Germline-derived CDR1 and CDR2 are SGHDT and YYEEEE. The CDR3 contains 14 residues. CDR3 residues: CASSGISGANVLTF. The DNA for the CDR3 is TGTGCCAGCAGCGGTATTTCTGGGGCCAACGTCCTGACTTTC.